This T cell receptor beta chain was sequenced in a study of T cells after yellow fever vaccination. Study information: Preparing low-cell-number fractions relied on SMART-Seq v4 Ultra Low Input. Study results and limitations: The booster saw the reappearance of most primary-vaccination clones (96% CD4, 88% CD8).

Per the germline V gene, CDR1 is DFQATT and CDR2 is SNEGSKA (reference sequence). This CDR3 is built from 14 residues. V lost 3 bases and J lost 3, with 15 bases in between. This clonotype was seen only a few times. What it recognizes is unknown. TCR cDNA was made by 5'RACE template switching, adding a universal primer site and UMIs. MiXCR, applied by TCRdb to the 5' RACE reads, yields one record per CDR3 protein. Of 200,000 or so distinct CDR3 sequences listed, less than 7.5% are singletons. Sample: CD4+ T cells sorted from PBMCs, taken on the day of the yellow fever booster vaccination. The gene calls are TRBV20-1 and TRBJ2-7, with D uncertain. The sequence came from a man aged 25-40 years who received the YFV17D yellow fever vaccine. CDR3 residues: CSARGVTQFYEQYF. The DNA for the CDR3 is TGCAGTGCTAGGGGCGTAACCCAGTTCTACGAGCAGTACTTC.